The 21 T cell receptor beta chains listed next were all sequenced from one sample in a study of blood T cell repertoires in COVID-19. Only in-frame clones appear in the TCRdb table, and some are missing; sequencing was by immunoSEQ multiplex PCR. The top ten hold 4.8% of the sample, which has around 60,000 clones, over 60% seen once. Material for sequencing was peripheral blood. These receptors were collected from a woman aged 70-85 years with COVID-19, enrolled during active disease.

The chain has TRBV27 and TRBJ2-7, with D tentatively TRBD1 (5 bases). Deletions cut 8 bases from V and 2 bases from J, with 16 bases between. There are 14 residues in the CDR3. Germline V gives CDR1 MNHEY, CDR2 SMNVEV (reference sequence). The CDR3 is CASFLRGQPYEQYV. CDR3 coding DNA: TGTGCCAGCTTTCTTAGGGGCCAACCCTACGAGCAGTACGTC.

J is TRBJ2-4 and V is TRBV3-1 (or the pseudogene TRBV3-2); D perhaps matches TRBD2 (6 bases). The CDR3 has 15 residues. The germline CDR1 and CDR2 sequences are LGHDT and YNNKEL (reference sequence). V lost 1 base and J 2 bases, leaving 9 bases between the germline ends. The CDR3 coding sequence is TGTGCCAGCAGCCAAGGCCGGACTACCAAAAACATTCAGTACTTC. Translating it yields CASSQGRTTKNIQYF.

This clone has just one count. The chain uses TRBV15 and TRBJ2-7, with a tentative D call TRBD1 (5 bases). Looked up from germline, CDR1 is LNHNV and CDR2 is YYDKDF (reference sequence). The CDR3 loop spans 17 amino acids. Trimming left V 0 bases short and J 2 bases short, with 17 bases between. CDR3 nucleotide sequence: TGTGCCACCAGCAGAGATCGATCCGGTGGCAGGGCCTACGAGCAGTACTTC. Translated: CATSRDRSGGRAYEQYF.

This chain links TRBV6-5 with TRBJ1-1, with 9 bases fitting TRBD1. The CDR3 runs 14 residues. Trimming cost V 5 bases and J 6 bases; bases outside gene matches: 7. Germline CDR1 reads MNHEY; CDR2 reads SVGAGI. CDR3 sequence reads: CASSTGTGKPEAFF. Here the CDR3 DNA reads TGTGCCAGCAGTACCGGGACAGGGAAACCTGAAGCTTTCTTT.

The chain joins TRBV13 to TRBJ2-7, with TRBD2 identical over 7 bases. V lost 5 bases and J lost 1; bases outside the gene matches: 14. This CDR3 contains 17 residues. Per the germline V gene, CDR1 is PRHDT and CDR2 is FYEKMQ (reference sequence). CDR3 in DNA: TGTGCCAGCAGCCCACCCTGGACGTCCGGGAGGTCCTACGAGCAGTACTTC. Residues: CASSPPWTSGRSYEQYF.

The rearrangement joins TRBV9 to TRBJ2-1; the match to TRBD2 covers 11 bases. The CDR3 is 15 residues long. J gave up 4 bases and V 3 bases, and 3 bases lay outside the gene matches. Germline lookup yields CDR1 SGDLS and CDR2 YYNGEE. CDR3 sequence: CASSAGLAEYNEQFF. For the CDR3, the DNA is TGTGCCAGCAGCGCGGGACTAGCGGAATACAATGAGCAGTTCTTC.

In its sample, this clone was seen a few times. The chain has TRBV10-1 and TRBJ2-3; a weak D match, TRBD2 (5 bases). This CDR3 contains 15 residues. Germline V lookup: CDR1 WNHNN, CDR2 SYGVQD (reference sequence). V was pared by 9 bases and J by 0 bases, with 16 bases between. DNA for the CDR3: TGCGCCAGAAACGGACTTGATCGAAGCACAGATACGCAGTATTTT. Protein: CARNGLDRSTDTQYF.

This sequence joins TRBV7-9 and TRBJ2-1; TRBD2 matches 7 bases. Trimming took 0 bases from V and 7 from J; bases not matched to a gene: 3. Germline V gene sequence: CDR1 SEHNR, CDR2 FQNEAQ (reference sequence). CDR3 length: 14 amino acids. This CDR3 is CASSLAGGLNEQFF. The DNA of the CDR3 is TGTGCCAGCAGCTTAGCGGGAGGGCTGAATGAGCAGTTCTTC.

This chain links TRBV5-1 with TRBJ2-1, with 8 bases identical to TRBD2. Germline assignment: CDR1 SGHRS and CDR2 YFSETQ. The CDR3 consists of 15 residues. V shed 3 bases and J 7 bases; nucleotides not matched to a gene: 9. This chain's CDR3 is CASSYIAGTRNEQFF. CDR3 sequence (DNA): TGCGCCAGCAGCTACATAGCGGGAACCCGGAATGAGCAGTTCTTC.

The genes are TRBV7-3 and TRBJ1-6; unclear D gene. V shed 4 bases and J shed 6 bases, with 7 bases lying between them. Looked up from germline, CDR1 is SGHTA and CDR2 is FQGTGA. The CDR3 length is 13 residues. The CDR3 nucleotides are TGTGCCAGCAGCTCTGACATTAATTCACCCCTCCACTTT. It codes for CASSSDINSPLHF.

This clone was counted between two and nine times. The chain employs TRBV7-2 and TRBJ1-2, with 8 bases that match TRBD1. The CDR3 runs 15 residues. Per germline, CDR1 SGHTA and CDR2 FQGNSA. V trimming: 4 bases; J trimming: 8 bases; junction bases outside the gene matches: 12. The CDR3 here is CASSSTGGGGYGYTF. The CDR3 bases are TGTGCCAGCAGCTCCACAGGGGGTGGGGGATACGGCTACACCTTC.

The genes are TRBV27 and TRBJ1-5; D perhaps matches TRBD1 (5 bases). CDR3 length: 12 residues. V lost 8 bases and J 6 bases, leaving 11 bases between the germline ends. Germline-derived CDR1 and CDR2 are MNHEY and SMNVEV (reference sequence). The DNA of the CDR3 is TGTGCCAGCCGGGGGGGTCGTCAGCCCCAGCATTTT. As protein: CASRGGRQPQHF.

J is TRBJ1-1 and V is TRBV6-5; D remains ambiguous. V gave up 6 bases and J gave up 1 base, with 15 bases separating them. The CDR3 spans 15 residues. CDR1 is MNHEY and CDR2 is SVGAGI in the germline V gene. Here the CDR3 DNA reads TGTGCCAGCAGCCTCCGTCCGGGGAAGAACACTGAAGCTTTCTTT. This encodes CASSLRPGKNTEAFF.

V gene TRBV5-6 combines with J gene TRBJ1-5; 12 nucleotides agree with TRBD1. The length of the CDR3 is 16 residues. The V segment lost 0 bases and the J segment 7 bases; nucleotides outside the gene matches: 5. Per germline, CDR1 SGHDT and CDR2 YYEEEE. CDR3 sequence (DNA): TGTGCCAGCAGCTTGGCGGGACAGGGGGCCTGGCAGCCCCAGCATTTT. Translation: CASSLAGQGAWQPQHF.

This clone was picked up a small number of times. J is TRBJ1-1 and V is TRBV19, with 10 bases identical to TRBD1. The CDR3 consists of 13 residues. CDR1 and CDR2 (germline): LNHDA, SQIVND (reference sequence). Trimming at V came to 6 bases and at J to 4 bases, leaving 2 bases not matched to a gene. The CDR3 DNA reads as TGTGCCAGTAGCGGACAGGGGGGCACTGAAGCTTTCTTT. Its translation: CASSGQGGTEAFF.

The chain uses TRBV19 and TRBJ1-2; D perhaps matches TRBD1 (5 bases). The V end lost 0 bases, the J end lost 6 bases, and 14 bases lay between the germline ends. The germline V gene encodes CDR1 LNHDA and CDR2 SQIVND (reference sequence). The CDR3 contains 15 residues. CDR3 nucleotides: TGTGCCAGTAGTATAGAAGGGCAGGGTAAGAATGGCTACACCTTC. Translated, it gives CASSIEGQGKNGYTF.

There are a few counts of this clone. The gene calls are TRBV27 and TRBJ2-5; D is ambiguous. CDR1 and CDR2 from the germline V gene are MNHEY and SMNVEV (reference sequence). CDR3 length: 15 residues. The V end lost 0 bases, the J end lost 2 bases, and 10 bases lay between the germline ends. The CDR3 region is CASSLSWREQETQYF. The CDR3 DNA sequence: TGTGCCAGCAGTTTATCGTGGAGAGAGCAAGAGACCCAGTACTTC.

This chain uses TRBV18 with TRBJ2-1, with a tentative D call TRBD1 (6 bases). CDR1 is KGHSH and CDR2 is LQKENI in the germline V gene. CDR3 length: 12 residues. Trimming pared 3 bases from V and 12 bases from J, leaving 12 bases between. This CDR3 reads CASSPLGQTQFF. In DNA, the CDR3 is TGTGCCAGCTCACCCCTTGGACAGACGCAGTTCTTC.

CDR3 sequence reads: CASSYSGQTSGKLFF. The CDR3 DNA reads TGTGCCAGCAGTTACTCCGGACAGACTAGCGGAAAACTGTTTTTT. V usage is TRBV6-5 and J usage is TRBJ1-4, with D possibly being TRBD1 (6 bases). CDR1 MNHEY and CDR2 SVGAGI come from the germline V gene. V was cut by 0 bases and J by 10 bases, with 15 bases left in between. The CDR3 is 15 amino acids.

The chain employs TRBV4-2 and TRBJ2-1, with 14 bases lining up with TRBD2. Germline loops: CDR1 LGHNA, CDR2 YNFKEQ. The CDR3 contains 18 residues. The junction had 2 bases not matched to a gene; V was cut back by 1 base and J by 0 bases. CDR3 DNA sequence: TGTGCCAGCAGCCAAGCCGGGACTAGCGGGAGCTCCTACAATGAGCAGTTCTTC. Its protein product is CASSQAGTSGSSYNEQFF.

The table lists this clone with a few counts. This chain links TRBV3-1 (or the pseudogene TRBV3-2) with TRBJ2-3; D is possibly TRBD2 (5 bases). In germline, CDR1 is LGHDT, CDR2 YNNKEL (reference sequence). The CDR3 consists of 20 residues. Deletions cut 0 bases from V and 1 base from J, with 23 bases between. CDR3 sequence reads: CASSQDGSGHNPIGTDTQYF. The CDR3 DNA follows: TGTGCCAGCAGCCAAGATGGAAGCGGCCACAATCCCATTGGCACAGATACGCAGTATTTT.